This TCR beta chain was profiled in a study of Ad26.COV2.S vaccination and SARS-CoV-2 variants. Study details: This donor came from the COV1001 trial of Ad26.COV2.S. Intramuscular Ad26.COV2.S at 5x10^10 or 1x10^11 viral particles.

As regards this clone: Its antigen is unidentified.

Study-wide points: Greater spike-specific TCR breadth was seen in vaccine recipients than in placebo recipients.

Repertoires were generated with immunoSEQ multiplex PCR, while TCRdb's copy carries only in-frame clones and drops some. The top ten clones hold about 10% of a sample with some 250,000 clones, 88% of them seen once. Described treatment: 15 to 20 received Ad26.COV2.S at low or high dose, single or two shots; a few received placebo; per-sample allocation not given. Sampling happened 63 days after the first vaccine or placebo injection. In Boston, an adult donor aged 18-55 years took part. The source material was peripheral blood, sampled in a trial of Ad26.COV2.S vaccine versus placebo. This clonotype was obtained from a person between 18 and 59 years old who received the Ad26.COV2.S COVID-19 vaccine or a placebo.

As DNA, the CDR3 is TGTGCCAGCAGCCAACAGGGCCACTGGGCTTTCTTT. Translated: CASSQQGHWAFF. The gene calls are TRBV3-1 (or the pseudogene TRBV3-2) and TRBJ1-1, with a tentative D call TRBD1 (5 bases). Trimming removed 2 bases from V and 11 bases from J, with 12 bases in between. The germline gives CDR1 LGHDT, CDR2 YNNKEL (reference sequence). The CDR3 is 12 amino acids.